This TCR beta chain was recorded in a study of CD8 T cells in ankylosing spondylitis. Study-level points and caveats: Made up of roughly 8 highly homologous variants, a TCR beta motif appeared characteristic of ankylosing spondylitis blood. Reportedly, significant enrichment of disease-linked clones occurred in matched ankylosing spondylitis synovial fluid. Prior work had noted some motif variants in reactive arthritis blood and synovial fluid.

By quantitative 5'-RACE with molecular barcodes, the TCR beta libraries were made. TCRdb independently ran MiXCR on the 5' RACE reads; one entry per CDR3 protein. The table shows around 770,000 distinct CDR3 sequences, with about 11% occurring only once. As for this clonotype: Its target is unknown.

This clonotype was sampled from a male donor with ankylosing spondylitis. Input material: blood, either unsorted or a sorted T cell fraction (not recorded which).

The CDR3: CAISAIGGDNQPQHF. In DNA, the CDR3 is TGTGCCATCAGCGCAATAGGGGGTGACAATCAGCCCCAGCATTTT. This chain connects TRBV10-3 to TRBJ1-5; a possible D gene is TRBD1 (6 bases). The germline CDR1 and CDR2 sequences are ENHRY and SYGVKD. Deletions cut 6 bases from V and 3 bases from J, with 15 bases between. The CDR3 spans 15 residues.